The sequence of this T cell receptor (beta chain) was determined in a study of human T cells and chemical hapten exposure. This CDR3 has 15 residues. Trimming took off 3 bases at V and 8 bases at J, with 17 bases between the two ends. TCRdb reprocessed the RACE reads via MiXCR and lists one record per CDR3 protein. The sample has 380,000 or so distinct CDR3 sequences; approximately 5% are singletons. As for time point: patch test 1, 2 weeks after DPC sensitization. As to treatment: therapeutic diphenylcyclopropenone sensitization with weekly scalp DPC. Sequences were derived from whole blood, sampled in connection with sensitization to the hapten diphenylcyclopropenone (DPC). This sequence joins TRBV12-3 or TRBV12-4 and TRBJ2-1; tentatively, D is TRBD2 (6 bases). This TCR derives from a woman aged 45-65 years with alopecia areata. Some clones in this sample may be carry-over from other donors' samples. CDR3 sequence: CASSFSPAGTYEQFF. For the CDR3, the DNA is TGTGCCAGCAGTTTTTCCCCAGCGGGTACGTATGAGCAGTTCTTC.